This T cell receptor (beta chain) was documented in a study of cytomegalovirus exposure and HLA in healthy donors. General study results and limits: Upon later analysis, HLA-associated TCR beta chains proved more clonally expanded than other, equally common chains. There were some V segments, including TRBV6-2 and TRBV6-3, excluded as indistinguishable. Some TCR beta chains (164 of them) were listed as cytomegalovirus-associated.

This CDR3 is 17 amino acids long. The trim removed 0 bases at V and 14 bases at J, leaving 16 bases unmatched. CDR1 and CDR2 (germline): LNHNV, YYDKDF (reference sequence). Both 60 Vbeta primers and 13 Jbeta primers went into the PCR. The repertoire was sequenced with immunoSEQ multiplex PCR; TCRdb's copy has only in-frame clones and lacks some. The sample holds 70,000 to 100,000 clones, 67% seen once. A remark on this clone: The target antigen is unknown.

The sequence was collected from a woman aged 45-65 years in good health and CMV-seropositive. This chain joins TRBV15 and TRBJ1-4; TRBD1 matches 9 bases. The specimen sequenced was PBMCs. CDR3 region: CATSRDPPGQGPLGLFF. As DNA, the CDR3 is TGTGCCACCAGCAGAGATCCGCCGGGACAGGGTCCCTTGGGCCTGTTTTTT. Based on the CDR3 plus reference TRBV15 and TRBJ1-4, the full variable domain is DAMVIQNPRYQVTQFGKPVTLSCSQTLNHNVMYWYQQKSSQAPKLLFHYYDKDFNNEADTPDNFQSRRPNTSFCFLDIRSPGLGDTAMYLCATSRDPPGQGPLGLFFGSGTQLSVL.